This T cell receptor beta chain appears in the sequencing data of a study of blood T cell repertoires in COVID-19 (dated by TCRdb to the early 2020s). The study in broad terms: Samples covering the acute and convalescent phases of COVID-19 were provided by collaborators in the United States, Italy and Spain. Samples came from the ongoing ImmuneRACE study (first 160 participants) plus 1,254 subjects from 6 global collaborators. Subjects who had been exposed to COVID-19, were actively infected with it, or had recovered from it provided the deeply sampled blood TCRbeta repertoires that made up the dataset. Where available, HLA class I and class II types were taken from metadata supplied by the sample provider and were not determined by assay-based typing. The repertoires were released in a freely available public database intended as a resource for research on the immune response to SARS-CoV-2. The prospective study material was composed of cDNA or gDNA derived from T cells, B-cell-depleted T cells, or PBMCs. A de-identified subject ID, COVID-19 status, age in years and sex were almost always included in the sample metadata.

TCRbeta CDR3 regions were amplified from genomic DNA by means of the immunoSEQ Assay, a bias-controlled multiplex PCR. In the paper's pipeline: Within the assay, amplification of reference gene primers was used to estimate how many nucleated cells each sample contained. To quantify the absolute abundance of each unique TCRbeta CDR3 rearrangement, sequence reads were collapsed and filtered. For each sample, productive Simpson clonality was calculated by taking the square root of Simpson's diversity index across productive rearrangements. This immuneACCESS table, as held by TCRdb, lists in-frame sequences with V and J called but not all clones. Of the missing ones, under half trace to an unresolved V gene in checked studies; the others have no known cause. V and J calls and clone size are given by that table; D and trimming were obtained from the DNA. Within this sample are roughly 180,000 clones, with roughly 81% of them counted one time only. The ten largest make up less than 6.5% of the sample.

Worth noting for this clone: Its antigen remains undetermined. Qualities for individual bases were not recorded, and no much larger clone is one base off.

One collaborating source in Seattle enrolled patients while the patients were actively infected and followed the patients over time throughout the course of disease. Whole blood was collected in K2EDTA tubes by collaborating institutions according to the institutions' own protocols. For TCRbeta analysis, collaborators shipped samples in one of three forms: frozen whole blood, isolated PBMCs, or DNA extracted from either of those sample types. Spanning cysteine to phenylalanine, the CDR3 consists of 15 amino acids. Kept here is only the CDR3 DNA, which spans 45 bases and is read in frame from base 1. The germline ends are 11 bases apart after V is trimmed by 0 bases and J by 0 bases. The CDR1 and CDR2 encoded by the germline V gene (reference sequence) are GTSNPN and SVGIG. What the authors observed across the whole study: The amount of clinical and demographic metadata varied by source and participant and was provided uncurated.

This clonotype originated in a woman aged 45-60 years with COVID-19, enrolled during active disease. This chain joins TRBV30 to TRBJ1-2; TRBD1 is possibly the D segment (6 matching bases). Sequenced sample: peripheral blood. The CDR3 is CAWSVGQIANYGYTF. The DNA sequence reads TGTGCCTGGAGTGTAGGACAGATAGCTAACTATGGCTACACCTTC.